These T cell receptor beta chains were read from a single sample in a study of cytomegalovirus exposure and HLA in healthy donors. Sequenced by immunoSEQ multiplex PCR; TCRdb stores in-frame clones only, minus some. The sample lists 99,000 or so clones; approximately 76% were seen once. Sequencing was done on a sample of PBMCs. The receptors stem from a woman aged 18-29 years in good health and CMV-seropositive. CDR3s include the opening cysteine and the closing phenylalanine or tryptophan. Each record gives: V gene, J gene, D gene, clone size, CDR3 DNA, CDR3 protein. A D gene is named only where the DNA matches it firmly. The listing skips clone size in some rows; elsewhere it reads once, few, many or a size class.

>TRBV28|TRBJ1-2|TRBD1|once
TGTGCCAGCAGTTCCTCGACAGGGATCCGAGTTAGAGTAGGCTACACCTTC
CASSSSTGIRVRVGYTF
>TRBV9|TRBJ1-4|-|-
TGTGCCAGCAGCGTAGCGTCGGGTAATGAAAAACTGTTTTTT
CASSVASGNEKLFF
>TRBV5-5|TRBJ1-2|-|once
TGTGCCAGCAGCTATACCGGGACACAATATGGCTACACCTTC
CASSYTGTQYGYTF
>TRBV7-9|TRBJ1-1|-|-
TGTGCCAGCAGCCCCGGGGGGGTGAACACTGAAGCTTTCTTT
CASSPGGVNTEAFF
>TRBV25-1|TRBJ2-1|TRBD2|-
TGTGCCAGCAGTGCGTTAGCGGGACTGTACAATGAGCAGTTCTTC
CASSALAGLYNEQFF
>TRBV28|TRBJ2-7|TRBD1|-
TGTGCCAGCAGCTTAGGGGGCGCAGGGTCCTACGAGCAGTACTTC
CASSLGGAGSYEQYF
>TRBV2|TRBJ1-2|TRBD1|-
TGTGCCAGCATTACGGACAGGGACAACTATGGCTACACCTTC
CASITDRDNYGYTF
>TRBV27|TRBJ1-2|-|-
TGTGCCAGCAGTCCCCAGTCTAACTATGGCTACACCTTC
CASSPQSNYGYTF
>TRBV6-1|TRBJ2-7|-|-
TGTGCCAGCAGTGAAGGGCGGCTATACTCCGGGAGTAGCGACTCCTACGAGCAGTACTTC
CASSEGRLYSGSSDSYEQYF
>TRBV5-4|TRBJ2-7|-|-
TGTGCCAGCAGCTCCGACGGGAGAGGCGAGCAGTACTTC
CASSSDGRGEQYF
>TRBV19|TRBJ2-5|-|-
TGTGCCAGTAGTCCCCGACTGTGGACGGGGGAGACCCAGTACTTC
CASSPRLWTGETQYF
>TRBV18|TRBJ1-1|TRBD1|-
TGTGCCAGCTCACCCGGGACAGGGTGGGACACTGAAGCTTTCTTT
CASSPGTGWDTEAFF
>TRBV7-8|TRBJ2-5|-|-
TGTGCCAGCAGCCCGCCGGGGCAAGAGACCCAGTACTTC
CASSPPGQETQYF
>TRBV7-3|TRBJ2-1|TRBD2|-
TGTGCCAGCAGCTTAATAGGGACTAGTATGATCTTC
CASSLIGTSMIF
>TRBV25-1|TRBJ2-4|-|few
TGTGCCAGCAGACCCGGGACACCTAAAAACATTCAGTACTTC
CASRPGTPKNIQYF
>TRBV5-1|TRBJ2-1|TRBD2|-
TGCGCCAGCAGCTTAGGGACTAGCGGGAATGAGCAGTTCTTC
CASSLGTSGNEQFF
>TRBV5-1|TRBJ2-5|-|-
TGCGCCAGCAGCGAGAGGAGCGAGTGGACCCAGTACTTC
CASSERSEWTQYF
>TRBV9|TRBJ2-3|-|-
TGTGCCAGCAGCGTAGGCCCCAGCGCGGCCACAGATACGCAGTATTTT
CASSVGPSAATDTQYF
>TRBV10-3|TRBJ2-7|TRBD2|-
TGTGCCATCAGTGGGACTAGCGGGAGGACCTACGAGCAGTACTTC
CAISGTSGRTYEQYF
>TRBV9|TRBJ2-3|-|-
TGTGCCAGCAGCGTAGTTTCGGGAGCAACAGATACGCAGTATTTT
CASSVVSGATDTQYF
>TRBV9|TRBJ1-1|-|few
TGTGCCAGCAGCGTAGATGGGGGGACGGTGAACACTGAAGCTTTCTTT
CASSVDGGTVNTEAFF
>TRBV19|TRBJ2-1|TRBD2|-
TGTGCCAGTAGTATTAGACTAGCGGGCATTTACAATGAGCAGTTCTTC
CASSIRLAGIYNEQFF
>TRBV28|TRBJ2-1|-|few
TGTGCCAGCAGTTTGCCGGGGAGCTCCTACAATGAGCAGTTCTTC
CASSLPGSSYNEQFF
>TRBV30|TRBJ2-1|-|once
TGTGCCTGGAGTCAGGGGGGTGGAAATGAGCAGTTCTTC
CAWSQGGGNEQFF
>TRBV4-1|TRBJ2-2|TRBD2|-
TGCGCCAGCAGCCAACGACTAGCGGGAGGGGACACCGGGGAGCTGTTTTTT
CASSQRLAGGDTGELFF
>TRBV7-9|TRBJ1-1|TRBD1|-
TGTGCCAGCAGCCCAGGGACAGGGGACACTGAAGCTTTCTTT
CASSPGTGDTEAFF
>TRBV11-3|TRBJ2-2|TRBD2|few
TGTGCCAGCAGCCCGGGACTAGCGTCCGGGGAGCTGTTTTTT
CASSPGLASGELFF
>TRBV9|TRBJ2-2|-|-
TGTGCCAGCAGGGGTGGGGGGAGCGGGACCGGGGAGCTGTTTTTT
CASRGGGSGTGELFF
>TRBV5-6|TRBJ1-2|TRBD1|-
TGTGCCAGCAGTTCAAGTCTGATGTATCTGACAGGGATCCGCTATGGCTACACCTTC
CASSSSLMYLTGIRYGYTF
>TRBV25-1|TRBJ1-4|TRBD1|once
TGTGCCAGCAGTATCCGGGACAGCTCTAATGAAAAACTGTTTTTT
CASSIRDSSNEKLFF
>TRBV28|TRBJ1-5|TRBD1|-
TGTGCCAGCAGACAACAGGGGGCGATGAATCAGCCCCAGCATTTT
CASRQQGAMNQPQHF
>TRBV9|TRBJ1-2|-|-
TGTGCCAGCAGCGCTGGGGGGGGCTATGGCTACACCTTC
CASSAGGGYGYTF
>TRBV5-6|TRBJ2-5|TRBD2|few
TGTGCCAGCAGCGGGCTAGCGGCTAGCGGGATTTCGGAGACCCAGTACTTC
CASSGLAASGISETQYF
>TRBV5-1|TRBJ2-5|-|few
TGCGCCAGCAGCTTTAGCAGGGGTCAAGAGACCCAGTACTTC
CASSFSRGQETQYF
>TRBV6-5|TRBJ2-3|-|-
TGTGCCAGCAGGGCAGGCTGGAGCACAGATACGCAGTATTTT
CASRAGWSTDTQYF
>TRBV6-4|TRBJ1-2|TRBD1|-
TGTGCCAGCAGTGACCCGTCGACAGGGATTGGCTACACCTTC
CASSDPSTGIGYTF
>TRBV5-6|TRBJ2-7|-|-
TGTGCCAGCAGCACGCAAACTAAACGGTACGAGCAGTACTTC
CASSTQTKRYEQYF
>TRBV10-3|TRBJ2-7|TRBD2|-
TGTGCCATCAGTGAGTCAGGGACTAGCGGGAGGAACGAGCAGTACTTC
CAISESGTSGRNEQYF
>TRBV30|TRBJ2-7|-|once
TGTGCCTGGACTTCGGTCAATGACTACGAGCAGTACTTC
CAWTSVNDYEQYF
>TRBV7-9|TRBJ2-7|-|-
TGTGCCAGCACCGGTACAGGCCCTGTGGACGAGCAGTACTTC
CASTGTGPVDEQYF
>TRBV5-1|TRBJ2-7|TRBD2|few
TGCGCCAGCAGACTAGCGGGAGCTGCCGAGCAGTACTTC
CASRLAGAAEQYF
>TRBV30|TRBJ2-3|TRBD2|-
TGTGCCTGGAGTGATAGCGCGGGAGGTTGGGCAGATACGCAGTATTTT
CAWSDSAGGWADTQYF
>TRBV30|TRBJ2-1|TRBD2|-
TGTGCCTGGACCCTGGGACTAGCGCGCAATGAGCAGTTCTTC
CAWTLGLARNEQFF
>TRBV7-9|TRBJ1-3|TRBD1|-
TGTGCCAGCAGCCCGAGACAGGGGGCAAGAAACACCATATATTTT
CASSPRQGARNTIYF
>TRBV28|TRBJ2-1|-|-
TGTGCCAGCAGTTTGGGGGGGCGCGGGGAGCAGTTCTTC
CASSLGGRGEQFF
>TRBV30|TRBJ2-1|TRBD2|-
TGTGCCTGGAGTGTGGGTAGCGGGAGAGGCAATGAGCAGTTCTTC
CAWSVGSGRGNEQFF
>TRBV5-4|TRBJ2-7|-|few
TGTGCCAGCAGCCTCGACCCGGGGTACGAGCAGTACTTC
CASSLDPGYEQYF
>TRBV27|TRBJ2-7|-|-
TGTGCCAGCAGTCCAGCTGCGGGACCCTACGAGCAGTACTTC
CASSPAAGPYEQYF
>TRBV10-2|TRBJ1-1|-|-
TGCGCCAGCAGTGAGTCGGGGGGGGGAGCTTTCTTT
CASSESGGGAFF
>TRBV7-3|TRBJ2-7|-|-
TGTGCCAGCAGCGCCGGGAGCTCCTACGAGCAGTACTTC
CASSAGSSYEQYF
>TRBV28|TRBJ1-2|TRBD1|-
TGTGCCATCGTGGGACAGGCGGCTAACTATGGCTACACCTTC
CAIVGQAANYGYTF